This TCR beta chain was identified in a study of T-cell reconstitution after alpha-beta-depleted transplantation in children. This clonotype was observed a handful of times. Unique molecular identifiers featured in how the TCRbeta library was prepared. TCRdb independently ran MiXCR on the PCR reads; one entry per CDR3 protein. Seen here are about 640,000 distinct CDR3 sequences, 16% observed once, and the top ten hold about 1.1%. CDR1 and CDR2 from the germline V gene are LGHDT and YNNKEL (reference sequence). This CDR3 has 16 residues. Deletions cut 0 bases from V and 0 bases from J, with 12 bases between.

This chain uses TRBV3-1 with TRBJ2-7; tentative D call: TRBD2 (6 bases). The specimen was PBMCs from the stem cell graft donor, collected from the stem cell graft. The clonotype originates from a human donor who donated a stem cell graft to a child with acute myeloid leukemia. The CDR3 DNA is TGTGCCAGCAGCCAAGAGGCCGGCGGGATCTCCTACGAGCAGTACTTC. Translation: CASSQEAGGISYEQYF.